The source of this T cell receptor beta chain is a study of T-cell memory formation after mild COVID-19 (dated by TCRdb to the early 2020s). Looking at the study overall: Most TCR sequence clusters were specific to one of the two donors. Two young, previously healthy adult volunteers made up the cohort, one male and one female. T-cell clones expanding and contracting after mild COVID-19 in a couple of donors were tracked by longitudinal TCRalpha and TCRbeta repertoire sequencing.

Ficoll-Paque density gradient centrifugation was used to isolate PBMCs. General findings and caveats noted by the study authors: SARS-CoV-2 specificity was not confirmed for the second-wave clones peaking on day 37. The detection of some responding clones in pre-infection memory suggests that pre-existing cross-reactive memory T cells joined the SARS-CoV-2 response. Contracting CD4+ clones were found mainly in CM and EM memory subsets, while CD8+ clones were enriched in EMRA. The study covered only a couple of mild cases, and larger cohorts including severe cases with pre-infection samples were considered necessary. Clones that contracted from day 15 to 85 showed balanced CD4/CD8 phenotypes, whereas a second wave of clones that expanded from day 15 to 37 leaned towards CD4+.

V is reduced by 0 bases and J by 6 bases, leaving a spacing of 11 bases between them. From the cysteine up to the phenylalanine, the CDR3 has a length of 14 residues. Kept here is only the CDR3 DNA, which spans 42 bases and is read in frame from base 1. The germline V gene encodes CDR1 MGHDK and CDR2 SYGVNS. Of note for this clonotype: This clone's antigen is unknown. One base away there is no much larger clone; base qualities are not given.

The data were produced on an Illumina NovaSeq 6000. cDNA libraries for TCRalpha and TCRbeta were prepared by 5'RACE using constant-segment primers, with sample barcodes and unique molecular identifiers added. RNA was extracted from every sample with Trizol reagent. Amplification of the libraries took two PCR steps, and the second step added a second sample barcode plus Illumina TruSeq adapters. Libraries were sequenced on an Illumina NovaSeq with 2 x 150 bp paired-end reads. The study's own analysis went as follows. The reads were demultiplexed and collapsed into UMI-guided consensus sequences using migec v1.2.7. Using mixcr v2.1.11, UMI consensuses were aligned to TRA and TRB V and J templates and then assembled into clonotypes. Expanded or contracted clonotypes were those called significant by both edgeR and NoisET, with noise models trained on biological replicates. For edgeR calls, the cutoffs were a false discovery rate-adjusted p below 0.01 and a log2 fold-change threshold of 1. PCA with hierarchical clustering of max-normalized trajectories of the 1000 most abundant clonotypes was used as exploratory dynamics analysis. The CD4 or CD8 phenotype of responding clones was assigned using the separately sequenced CD4+ and CD8+ repertoires. TCRdb reprocessed the public reads (quality trimming at Q25 with fastp, clone calling with MiXCR) and kept in-frame beta chains. Records with the same CDR3 protein are collapsed into one entry carrying the most frequent genes and DNA. For this entry, the V and J calls and clone size follow TCRdb and not the study's own pipeline. Within this sample are around 500,000 distinct CDR3 sequences, with about 20% of them counted one time only. Around an eighth of the sample rests with the top ten.

Sequenced: PBMCs or a T cell subset sorted from them (not recorded which). The sequence derives from an adult woman who had mild COVID-19 (a few samples of this study predate the infection). The sample titles of this study are shuffled in the database, so cell type and time point are left out; the donor was told from shared clones. The sequence joins TRBV25-1 to TRBJ1-2; confidence is insufficient to name the D gene. The nucleotide sequence reads as follows: TGTGCCAGCAGTGAATACGTGTCCCAGCATGGCTACACCTTC. This sequence encodes CASSEYVSQHGYTF.